This T cell receptor beta chain was sequenced during a study of cytomegalovirus exposure and HLA in healthy donors. Study conclusions and caveats: Some V segments could not be told apart, so they were left out, TRBV6-2 and TRBV6-3 among them. The study recorded 150 to 200 TCR beta chains that were cytomegalovirus-associated.

In germline, CDR1 is MNHNY, CDR2 SVGAGI (reference sequence). J was trimmed by 8 bases and V by 6 bases; bases with no gene match: 3. The CDR3 is made up of 12 amino acids. Researchers ran the PCR with 60 Vbeta and 13 Jbeta primers. Sequencing used immunoSEQ multiplex PCR; TCRdb keeps in-frame clones, though not all of them. The data contain some 210,000 clones, approximately 80% of them singletons. As regards this clone: Its cognate antigen is unknown.

This sequence was found in a woman aged 50 to 60 in good health and CMV-seropositive. The chain combines TRBV6-6 with TRBJ1-2; TRBD1 matches at 10 bases. The specimen was PBMCs. The CDR3 reads CASRTGGAGYTF. CDR3 bases: TGTGCCAGCAGGACAGGGGGCGCGGGCTACACCTTC.